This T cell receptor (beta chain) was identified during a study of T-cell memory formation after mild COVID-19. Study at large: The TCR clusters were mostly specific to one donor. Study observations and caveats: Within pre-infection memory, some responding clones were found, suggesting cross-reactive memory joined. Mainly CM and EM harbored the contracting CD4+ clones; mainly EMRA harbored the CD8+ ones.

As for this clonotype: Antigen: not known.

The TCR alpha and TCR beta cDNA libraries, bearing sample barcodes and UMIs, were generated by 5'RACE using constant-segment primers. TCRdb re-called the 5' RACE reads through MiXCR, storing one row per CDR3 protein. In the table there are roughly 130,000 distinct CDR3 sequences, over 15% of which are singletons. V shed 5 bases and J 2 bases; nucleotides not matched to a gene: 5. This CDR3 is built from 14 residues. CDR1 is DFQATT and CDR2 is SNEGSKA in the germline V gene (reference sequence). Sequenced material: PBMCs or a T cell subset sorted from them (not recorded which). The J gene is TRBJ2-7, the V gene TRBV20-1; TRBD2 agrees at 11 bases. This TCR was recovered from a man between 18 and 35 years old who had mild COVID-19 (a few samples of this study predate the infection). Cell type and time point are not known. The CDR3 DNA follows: TGCAGTGCTGGACTAGCGGGCGGACCCTACGAGCAGTACTTC. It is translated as CSAGLAGGPYEQYF.